These T cell receptor beta chains were read from a single sample in a study of OX40 agonist ivuxolimab in advanced cancers. The data were produced by immunoSEQ multiplex PCR, yet TCRdb's version contains in-frame clones alone and is incomplete. Of approximately 45,000 clones in the sample, around 88% were seen once. The sequenced sample was CD4+ or CD8+ T cells sorted from blood, obtained in a trial of the OX40 agonist ivuxolimab. These receptors were obtained from an adult with an advanced solid tumor such as melanoma, head and neck, liver or kidney cancer. The CDR3 runs from the conserved cysteine through the conserved F or W. The order of the fields is J gene, V gene, D gene, clone size, CDR3 DNA, CDR3 protein. The D gene is left open where the match is weak. Clone sizes are given selectively: once, few, many, or a class where the clone is expanded.

TRBJ2-2 TRBV2 TRBD2 - TGTGCCAGCAGTACACAAGCGGGAGATACCGGGGAGCTGTTTTTT CASSTQAGDTGELFF
TRBJ2-1 TRBV5-6 - - TGTGCCAGCAGCATCTTACAGGGATGGCCCTACAATGAGCAGTTCTTC CASSILQGWPYNEQFF
TRBJ1-1 TRBV10-3 - - TGTGCCATCAGCGAAATGATGGGGGCGAAGACTGAAGCTTTCTTT CAISEMMGAKTEAFF
TRBJ1-2 TRBV9 - - TGTGCCAGCAGCGTAGCCAGGGGCGATAACTATGGCTACACCTTC CASSVARGDNYGYTF
TRBJ2-5 TRBV6-1 - few TGTGCCAGCAGGCAAACAAAATTTCAAGAGACCCAGTACTTC CASRQTKFQETQYF
TRBJ1-1 TRBV4-1 - - TGCGCCAGCAGCCAAGATCCTTTGAACACTGAAGCTTTCTTT CASSQDPLNTEAFF
TRBJ2-5 TRBV7-8 TRBD1 few TGTGCCAGCAGATCCGACAGGGGACTTTGGGAGACCCAGTACTTC CASRSDRGLWETQYF
TRBJ2-3 TRBV2 - - TGTGCCAGCCCTAGGGGGGATACGCAGTATTTT CASPRGDTQYF
TRBJ2-1 TRBV4-1 TRBD2 - TGCGCCAGCAGCCAAGCCGTAGCGGGAGAACCCCACTCCTACAATGAGCAGTTCTTC CASSQAVAGEPHSYNEQFF
TRBJ1-2 TRBV6-1 - - TGTGCCAGCAGTGAACGGGGGCCGTTCGCCGTCTACACCTTC CASSERGPFAVYTF
TRBJ2-5 TRBV11-1 TRBD2 - TGTGCCAGCAGCTTATCGGTTGGGGGGGAGGGCCGTGGAGAGACCCAGTACTTC CASSLSVGGEGRGETQYF
TRBJ2-2 TRBV7-7 - - TGTGCCAGCAGCTCGGGGCCGAACACCGGGGAGCTGTTTTTT CASSSGPNTGELFF
TRBJ2-6 TRBV30 - - TGTGCCTGGAGCCACTCTGGGGCCAACGTCCTGACTTTC CAWSHSGANVLTF
TRBJ2-7 TRBV7-2 - - TGTGCCAGCAGCTTCCCTCCAGGATCCTACGAGCAGTACTTC CASSFPPGSYEQYF
TRBJ2-7 TRBV25-1 - few TGTGCCAGCAGTGAATGGACGTATACCTCCTACGAGCAGTACTTC CASSEWTYTSYEQYF
TRBJ2-7 TRBV7-8 - - TGTGCCAGCAGCTGGGAGGTTTACGAGCAGTACTTC CASSWEVYEQYF
TRBJ2-1 TRBV6-5 - - TGTGCCAGCAGTCCCCTTACCGAGGTAATCAATGAGCAGTTCTTC CASSPLTEVINEQFF
TRBJ2-3 TRBV7-6 - - TGTGCCAGCAGCTGGCAGGGACTTACAGATACGCAGTATTTT CASSWQGLTDTQYF
TRBJ2-1 TRBV6-5 - - TGTGCCAGCAGCCCCTATGAGACTACCCACAATGAGCAGTTCTTC CASSPYETTHNEQFF
TRBJ2-7 TRBV4-1 TRBD1 - TGCGCCAGCAGCTTCCCAGGGGGATACGAGCAGTACTTC CASSFPGGYEQYF
TRBJ1-1 TRBV25-1 - - TGTGCCAGCAGTCTCGGGGTGTGGACTGAAGCTTTCTTT CASSLGVWTEAFF
TRBJ2-1 TRBV10-2 - - TGCGCCAGCAGTGATGGGGGACTCATGAGGGAGCAGTTCTTC CASSDGGLMREQFF
TRBJ2-6 TRBV2 TRBD1 - TGTGCCACAGTCCCGGGACAGGGCTCTGGGGCCAACGTCCTGACTTTC CATVPGQGSGANVLTF
TRBJ2-7 TRBV11-2 - - TGTGCCAGCAGCTTTATAGGGGAAATTCGCGAGCAGTACTTC CASSFIGEIREQYF
TRBJ1-1 TRBV6-5 - - TGTGCCAGCAGTTACTCCGTTGAAGCTTTCTTT CASSYSVEAFF
TRBJ2-3 TRBV30 TRBD2 - TGTGCCTGGGGTCTCACTAGCGGGAGGGCCTATGATACGCAGTATTTT CAWGLTSGRAYDTQYF
TRBJ2-1 TRBV19 TRBD2 - TGTGCCAGTAGTTTGGGACTAGCTTACAATGAGCAGTTCTTC CASSLGLAYNEQFF